Given below is one T cell receptor (beta chain) in context. This sample was included in a study of shared clonotypes between healthy human individuals. Division of CD4+ cells produced a CD45RA+ naive subset and a CD45RA-negative memory subset. It was roughly 190 ng DNA, about 30,000 T cell genomes, that sorted-subset replicate PCRs used. Repertoires were generated with immunoSEQ multiplex PCR, while TCRdb's copy carries only in-frame clones and drops some. The repertoire holds about 1,500,000 clones, with roughly 96% as singletons. CDR1 and CDR2 from the germline V gene are LGHNA and YNFKEQ. Trimming removed 0 bases at V and 7 bases at J, with 7 bases between. CDR3 length equals 13 residues.

Material: naive CD4+ T cells sorted from blood. Subset meaning: CD45RA+ positively selected. This clonotype was obtained from a man aged 30 to 45 in good health. This chain uses TRBV4-2 with TRBJ2-1; D ambiguous. The DNA of the CDR3 is TGTGCCAGCAGCCAAGAGGCTTTTAATGAGCAGTTCTTC. Amino acid sequence: CASSQEAFNEQFF.